Described below is a single T cell receptor (beta chain) sequence and its context. Its specificity is unknown. The CDR3 totals 14 residues. Germline CDR1 and CDR2: MDHEN and SYDVKM. Trimming took off 6 bases at V and 0 bases at J, with 11 bases between the two ends. This entry comes from a study of cytomegalovirus exposure and HLA in healthy donors. Study details: Among about 179 million T cells, an earlier analysis found 90 million to 130 million unique TCR beta sequences. The Caucasian-associated ancestry cluster held 65% to 90% of 398 genotyped donors. Study-wide points: Previously analyzed data showed that most TCR beta V segments were productive at a frequency of about 87% or about 30%. Among CMV-associated TCR beta chains, most appeared HLA-restricted in a later analysis.

A multiplex PCR was run with 60 Vbeta primers and 13 Jbeta primers. Measured with immunoSEQ multiplex PCR; TCRdb has only the in-frame clones, and not every one. Altogether approximately 97,000 clones are present, approximately 85% being singletons, with the ten largest covering about 4.8%. The sequenced material came from PBMCs. This sequence was found in a man aged 35 to 55 in good health and CMV-seropositive. This chain connects TRBV28 to TRBJ1-1; D perhaps matches TRBD1 (6 bases). Written as DNA, the CDR3 is TGTGCCAGCAGCCGGGCAGGGGTGAACACTGAAGCTTTCTTT. It encodes CASSRAGVNTEAFF.